This TCR beta chain was retrieved from a study of blood T cell repertoires in COVID-19. In the study overall: Acute-phase and convalescent COVID-19 samples originated in the United States, Italy and Spain.

Participants were aged 18 to 89 years from around 24 US areas. Cohort assignment relied on participant-reported clinical history. Original methodology: Reference gene primer amplification gave nucleated cell count estimates. This table comes from immunoSEQ multiplex PCR, and its TCRdb copy is limited to in-frame clones, with some not included. The D gene and trimming were derived from the DNA, and the V and J assignments and clone size from that table. This repertoire shows about 300,000 clones, about 90% found once; its top ten account for 2.9%. Sequencing was performed on PBMCs or T cells enriched from blood (not recorded which). The receptor comes from a woman between 45 and 65 years old who had been exposed to COVID-19.

CDR3 sequence (DNA): TGCGCCAGCAGCTTGGGCCTAGCGGGGGACAATGAGCAGTTCTTC. The encoded protein is CASSLGLAGDNEQFF. This chain links TRBV5-1 with TRBJ2-1, with 10 bases matching TRBD2. The trim removed 0 bases at V and 5 bases at J, leaving 2 bases unmatched. The CDR3 covers 15 residues. The germline CDR1 and CDR2 sequences are SGHRS and YFSETQ.